These 24 T cell receptor beta chains share one sample of origin, sequenced in a study of T cells after yellow fever vaccination. MiXCR was run by TCRdb on the 5' RACE reads, yielding one entry per CDR3 protein. The profile shows approximately 300,000 distinct CDR3 sequences, 13% of them singletons. The sample here was CD4+ T cells sorted from PBMCs, taken 45 days after the yellow fever booster vaccination. The receptors here all came from a man aged 30-40 years who received the YFV17D yellow fever vaccine.

This clonotype has a handful of counts. This chain links TRBV6-5 with TRBJ2-2, with TRBD1 matching over 7 bases. J was trimmed by 7 bases and V by 0 bases; bases with no gene match: 8. Germline CDR1 reads MNHEY; CDR2 reads SVGAGI. The CDR3 is 16 residues long. The CDR3 coding sequence is TGTGCCAGCAGTTACTCAACGACAGGGAAGGTCGGGGAGCTGTTTTTT. This encodes CASSYSTTGKVGELFF.

This clonotype has a handful of counts. The chain joins TRBV28 to TRBJ2-7; no clear D gene. Germline V gives CDR1 MDHEN, CDR2 SYDVKM. V shed 3 bases and J shed 3 bases, with 9 bases lying between them. The CDR3 consists of 13 residues. Here the CDR3 DNA reads TGTGCCAGCAGTTTGGGCGTTCTCTACGAGCAGTACTTC. This translates into CASSLGVLYEQYF.

This clonotype was observed a handful of times. This chain connects TRBV19 to TRBJ2-1; TRBD2 matches 10 bases. Germline assignment: CDR1 LNHDA and CDR2 SQIVND (reference sequence). This CDR3 contains 20 residues. The V segment lost 7 bases and the J segment 6 bases; nucleotides outside the gene matches: 24. CDR3 bases: TGTGCCAGTATGTCTTTGAGGACAGGAAGAGTAAGCGGGAGGGTCAATGAGCAGTTCTTC. It codes for CASMSLRTGRVSGRVNEQFF.

This clonotype turned up a few times. J is TRBJ1-6 and V is TRBV20-1; D is possibly TRBD1 (5 bases). Trimming left V 6 bases short and J 9 bases short, with 12 bases between. Germline lookup yields CDR1 DFQATT and CDR2 SNEGSKA (reference sequence). This CDR3 spans 12 amino acids. CDR3 coding DNA: TGCAGTGCCGAGGGGTCGAGTTCACCCCTCCACTTT. It translates to CSAEGSSSPLHF.

The chain has TRBV7-2 and TRBJ2-1; 10 bases are a match to TRBD1. Germline V CDR1 and CDR2: SGHTA, FQGNSA. This CDR3 comprises 11 residues. Trimming took 5 bases from V and 12 from J; bases not matched to a gene: 1. CDR3 residues: CASSRTGGQFF. For the CDR3, the DNA is TGTGCCAGCAGCAGGACAGGGGGGCAGTTCTTC.

The sample holds a few counts of this clonotype. The chain has TRBV3-1 and TRBJ1-1, with D possibly being TRBD1 (5 bases). The CDR3 extends over 13 amino acids. Trimming pared 6 bases from V and 5 bases from J, leaving 13 bases between. CDR1 and CDR2 from the germline V gene are LGHDT and YNNKEL (reference sequence). CDR3 region: CASSPGLGTEAFF. The DNA of the CDR3 is TGTGCCAGCAGTCCAGGGTTAGGGACTGAAGCTTTCTTT.

This rearrangement joins TRBV28 to TRBJ2-5, with D unresolved. Looked up from germline, CDR1 is MDHEN and CDR2 is SYDVKM. The CDR3 loop spans 12 amino acids. The V end lost 5 bases, the J end lost 4 bases, and 8 bases lay between the germline ends. The DNA for the CDR3 is TGTGCCAGCAGTATACCTGGAGAGACCCAGTACTTC. Amino acid sequence: CASSIPGETQYF.

This rearrangement joins TRBV10-2 to TRBJ2-3; no definite D call. Per germline, CDR1 WSHSY and CDR2 SAAADI. CDR3 size: 15 residues. The V and J ends lost 7 bases and 5 bases respectively, with 19 bases between them. The CDR3 region has the DNA TGCGCCAGCACTTTAGGGCGGCGGTTCGGAGATACGCAGTATTTT. This codes for CASTLGRRFGDTQYF.

This clonotype turned up a few times. The chain joins TRBV27 to TRBJ2-7; TRBD1 agrees at 7 bases. The CDR3 is made up of 13 amino acids. V was pared by 6 bases and J by 3 bases, with 5 bases of the junction left unmatched. Germline CDR1 and CDR2: MNHEY and SMNVEV (reference sequence). The CDR3 spells CASRRQGYYEQYF. The CDR3, as DNA: TGTGCCAGCAGGAGACAGGGCTACTACGAGCAGTACTTC.

This clonotype was counted between two and nine times. This chain connects TRBV29-1 to TRBJ2-3; D uncertain. CDR3 size: 10 residues. Germline V gene data show CDR1 as SQVTM and CDR2 as ANQGSEA. V gave up 6 bases and J gave up 5 bases, with 6 bases separating them. CDR3 in amino acids: CSVTQDTQYF. The CDR3 bases are TGCAGCGTGACTCAAGATACGCAGTATTTT.

This clonotype was observed a few times. The chain has TRBV3-1 and TRBJ2-7; TRBD1 might be the D (5 bases). V shed 5 bases and J shed 4 bases, with 9 bases lying between them. This CDR3 region has 12 residues. Looked up from germline, CDR1 is LGHDT and CDR2 is YNNKEL (reference sequence). The CDR3 protein is CASSIKGYEQYF. The CDR3 DNA follows: TGTGCCAGCAGCATCAAGGGGTACGAGCAGTACTTC.

The DNA for the CDR3 is TGTGCCACCCACGGACTAGCGGAAGACAATGAGCAGTTCTTC. Protein: CATHGLAEDNEQFF. The V call is TRBV6-1, the J call TRBJ2-1; 10 bases are a match to TRBD2. CDR3 length: 14 amino acids. The V gene end was trimmed by 10 bases and the J gene end by 5 bases; junction bases not matched to a gene: 8. Germline V gives CDR1 MNHNS, CDR2 SASEGT.

The rearrangement joins TRBV7-2 to TRBJ2-5; a possible D gene is TRBD2 (5 bases). This CDR3 region has 17 residues. Trimming took off 5 bases at V and 5 bases at J, with 24 bases between the two ends. Germline assignment: CDR1 SGHTA and CDR2 FQGNSA. DNA of the CDR3: TGTGCCAGCAGCCTACGGACTCAGCCGAACCTTCAGGAGACCCAGTACTTC. Amino acid sequence: CASSLRTQPNLQETQYF.

This clonotype occurred a few times. This chain uses TRBV15 with TRBJ1-1, with D hard to call. Per the germline V gene, CDR1 is LNHNV and CDR2 is YYDKDF (reference sequence). This CDR3 comprises 14 residues. V shed 2 bases and J shed 6 bases, with 13 bases lying between them. Here the CDR3 DNA reads TGTGCCACCAGCAGAACCGGTAAGGCGGCTGAAGCTTTCTTT. Protein product: CATSRTGKAAEAFF. Full variable domain (missing parts from reference TRBV15 and TRBJ1-1): DAMVIQNPRYQVTQFGKPVTLSCSQTLNHNVMYWYQQKSSQAPKLLFHYYDKDFNNEADTPDNFQSRRPNTSFCFLDIRSPGLGDTAMYLCATSRTGKAAEAFFGQGTRLTVV.

This clonotype appeared many times. This rearrangement joins TRBV5-1 to TRBJ2-5; 8 positions match TRBD2. This CDR3 spans 14 amino acids. Germline lookup yields CDR1 SGHRS and CDR2 YFSETQ. The V and J ends lost 3 bases and 4 bases, in that order; junction bases with no gene match: 5. The CDR3: CASSSTTSGETQYF. The CDR3 bases are TGCGCCAGCAGCTCGACCACTAGCGGAGAGACCCAGTACTTC.

This chain links TRBV3-1 with TRBJ2-5; no clear D gene. Trimming shortened V by 0 bases and J by 5 bases, and 7 bases separated the two germline ends. The CDR3 has 13 amino acids. Germline assignment: CDR1 LGHDT and CDR2 YNNKEL (reference sequence). CDR3 amino acids: CASSQDLTETQYF. Written as DNA, the CDR3 is TGTGCCAGCAGCCAAGATCTAACGGAGACCCAGTACTTC.

This clonotype was counted only a few times. This chain links TRBV7-9 with TRBJ2-7; possible D gene TRBD1, 6 bases. In germline, CDR1 is SEHNR, CDR2 FQNEAQ (reference sequence). Trimming pared 5 bases from V and 3 bases from J, leaving 14 bases between. This CDR3 is 14 amino acids long. The CDR3 region is CASSITTGNYEQYF. CDR3 DNA sequence: TGTGCCAGCAGCATTACGACAGGAAACTACGAGCAGTACTTC.

This clonotype occurred once. Since a much larger clone is just one base distant, this may be a read error. This sequence joins TRBV7-2 and TRBJ2-5; no reliable D call. Germline lookup yields CDR1 SGHTA and CDR2 FQGNSA. CDR3 length equals 13 residues. V lost 2 bases and J 3 bases, leaving 7 bases between the germline ends. The CDR3 DNA sequence: TGTGCCAGCAGCTTATCTTCGGAAGAGACCCAGTACTTC. As protein: CASSLSSEETQYF.

This clonotype was detected ten times or more. V is TRBV5-1 and J is TRBJ2-2; D unresolved. The V and J ends lost 6 bases and 6 bases respectively, with 15 bases between them. Germline loops: CDR1 SGHRS, CDR2 YFSETQ. The CDR3 covers 14 residues. The CDR3 sequence: CASTGSLGSGELFF. In DNA form, the CDR3 reads TGCGCCAGCACAGGCAGCCTAGGATCCGGGGAGCTGTTTTTT.

V usage is TRBV20-1 and J usage is TRBJ1-3, with D uncertain. The V and J ends lost 7 bases and 9 bases respectively, with 13 bases between them. Germline V CDR1 and CDR2: DFQATT, SNEGSKA (reference sequence). This CDR3 has 11 amino acids. CDR3: CSVRSLGTIYF. The CDR3 DNA is TGCAGTGTCCGCTCTTTAGGCACCATATATTTT.

This chain uses TRBV10-3 with TRBJ2-5; D is possibly TRBD1 (6 bases). This CDR3 is built from 14 residues. V shed 4 bases and J shed 2 bases, with 11 bases lying between them. Per the germline V gene, CDR1 is ENHRY and CDR2 is SYGVKD. The CDR3 spells CAISAHREQETQYF. In nucleotides, the CDR3 is TGTGCCATCAGTGCGCACAGGGAACAAGAGACCCAGTACTTC.

The chain recombines TRBV15 with TRBJ2-7; the D gene could be TRBD1 or TRBD2 (5 bases each). Trimming shortened V by 1 base and J by 3 bases, and 10 bases separated the two germline ends. The CDR3 covers 14 residues. CDR1 LNHNV and CDR2 YYDKDF come from the germline V gene (reference sequence). The CDR3 DNA reads as TGTGCCACCAGCAGAGCGGGACCGGACTACGAGCAGTACTTC. Translated: CATSRAGPDYEQYF.

This clonotype has more than one count but fewer than ten. This chain uses TRBV7-2 with TRBJ2-6, with unresolved D. CDR3 length equals 15 residues. The germline V and J ends were trimmed by 4 bases and 0 bases, with 7 bases remaining between them. CDR1 is SGHTA and CDR2 is FQGNSA in the germline V gene. CDR3 protein: CASSSRNSGANVLTF. CDR3 sequence (DNA): TGTGCCAGCAGCTCCCGGAACTCTGGGGCCAACGTCCTGACTTTC.

This clonotype was detected many times. The gene calls are TRBV29-1 and TRBJ2-1, with 11 bases matching TRBD2. The CDR3 has 14 residues. Germline CDR1 is SQVTM and CDR2 is ANQGSEA. The ends lost 8 bases at V and 2 bases at J; junction bases unmatched: 5. CDR3 nucleotides: TGCAGCAACGGACTAGCGGGTGCCTACAATGAGCAGTTCTTC. This sequence encodes CSNGLAGAYNEQFF.